This T cell receptor (beta chain) was captured by sequencing in a study of T cell responses to AZD1222 COVID-19 vaccine. Overall study findings and caveats: Baseline serostatus was positive in only 5 to 7 AZD1222 recipients. Reportedly, close to half of spike-specific TCRs are directed against unmutated variant regions. It should be noted that donors were predominantly white British and more often female, and clonal diversity was possibly underestimated. Increased Spike-specific TCR breadth and depth were observed after two AZD1222 doses.

This clone appeared once. The antigen remains undetermined. This CDR3 has 15 residues. The germline V gene encodes CDR1 LNHNV and CDR2 YYDKDF (reference sequence). The V segment lost 3 bases and the J segment 7 bases; nucleotides outside the gene matches: 9. Generated by immunoSEQ multiplex PCR, the TCRdb table keeps only in-frame clones and is missing some. The sample contains about 110,000 clones, around 81% of which appear only once. The rearrangement uses TRBV15 and TRBJ2-1; 7 bases match TRBD2. Specimen: peripheral blood, collected on day 0 of AZD1222 vaccination. The clonotype comes from an adult in good health. The CDR3: CATSSRSGTLNEQFF. As DNA, the CDR3 is TGTGCCACCAGCAGTCGGAGCGGGACGTTGAATGAGCAGTTCTTC.